The entry below describes one T cell receptor beta chain. Trimming took 5 bases from V and 0 from J, leaving 13 bases between them. The CDR3 has 15 amino acids. In germline, CDR1 is MNHEY, CDR2 SMNVEV (reference sequence). Primers included in the PCR were 60 Vbeta and 13 Jbeta primers. Generated by immunoSEQ multiplex PCR, the TCRdb table keeps only in-frame clones and is missing some. The sample includes approximately 150,000 clones, around 75% of them seen just once. This sample stems from a study of cytomegalovirus exposure and HLA in healthy donors. This TCR was recovered from a human donor in good health. The chain joins TRBV27 to TRBJ1-1; D is perhaps TRBD1 (6 bases). The sequencing sample was made of PBMCs. The CDR3 region has the DNA TGTGCCAGCAGTCCATTGACAGGATTGAACACTGAAGCTTTCTTT. Amino acids: CASSPLTGLNTEAFF.